This record concerns one T cell receptor beta chain sequence. Its antigen is not known. This entry comes from a study of shared clonotypes between healthy human individuals. Findings and caveats of the study: All-four-donor shared clonotypes had higher generation probabilities than non-shared clonotypes did. Naive subsets generally exceeded memory subsets in estimated richness.

Repertoires were generated with immunoSEQ multiplex PCR, while TCRdb's copy carries only in-frame clones and drops some. The profile shows about 380,000 clones, 96% of them singletons. Sequencing was carried out using memory CD8+ T cells sorted from blood. Subset here: CD45RO+ cells pooled with CCR7-negative TemRA cells. This receptor was identified in a young man in good health.

CDR3 amino acids: CASSRSTVRTDTQYF. CDR3 nucleotides: TGTGCCAGCAGCCGATCCACGGTTCGCACAGATACGCAGTATTTT. The chain uses TRBV7-9 and TRBJ2-3; D call uncertain. V lost 5 bases, J lost 1 base, and 13 bases lay in between. The V gene's germline CDR1 is SEHNR and CDR2 FQNEAQ (reference sequence). The CDR3 is 15 amino acids.